The 25 T cell receptor beta chains below come from one sample, sequenced in a study of T cell responses to AZD1222 COVID-19 vaccine (dated by TCRdb to about 2021). Libraries were built with the immunoSEQ multiplex PCR assay. Here the immuneACCESS table is served through TCRdb, limited to in-frame sequences with V and J called. Missing clones are a known gap in these copies; in checked studies unresolved V genes cover under half, and the rest lacks a known reason. Counted in this sample were some 130,000 clones; around 89% of them appeared once. The ten biggest clones cover roughly 4% of the sample. The label giving this sample's time point can be read as: baseline before first vaccination. The sequenced sample was peripheral blood, obtained on day 0 of AZD1222 vaccination. The receptors shown here come from an adult in good health.

V usage is TRBV27 and J usage is TRBJ1-4; perhaps TRBD1 as D (6 bases). This CDR3 spans 15 amino acids. Trimming took off 2 bases at V and 4 bases at J, with 11 bases between the two ends. Germline-derived CDR1 and CDR2 are MNHEY and SMNVEV (reference sequence). CDR3 bases: TGTGCCAGCAGTTTAGGGGGGCGGTATAATGAAAAACTGTTTTTT. Translation: CASSLGGRYNEKLFF.

V and J are TRBV18 and TRBJ1-2; D is perhaps TRBD1 (5 bases). CDR1 is KGHSH, CDR2 LQKENI, per germline. Trimming cost V 3 bases and J 8 bases, with 31 bases left between them. This CDR3 is 19 amino acids long. Here the CDR3 DNA reads TGTGCCAGCTCACCCTTCCGAGGGGACCACACAGGCTACTCTGCAGGCTACACCTTC. Translated: CASSPFRGDHTGYSAGYTF.

V usage is TRBV12-3 or TRBV12-4 and J usage is TRBJ2-5, with D uncertain. V lost 5 bases and J 5 bases, leaving 9 bases between the germline ends. This CDR3 contains 12 residues. The CDR3 coding sequence is TGTGCCAGCAGTCGTGGGCTTGAGACCCAGTACTTC. Residues: CASSRGLETQYF.

The chain uses TRBV11-2 and TRBJ1-3; D is undetermined. Trimming removed 5 bases at V and 0 bases at J, with 8 bases between. Germline V CDR1 and CDR2: SGHAT, FQNNGV. This CDR3 is built from 14 residues. The CDR3 nucleotides read TGTGCCAGCAGCGTGGACCGCTCTGGAAACACCATATATTTT. This gives the protein CASSVDRSGNTIYF.

The chain couples TRBV6-5 to TRBJ2-5, with D maybe TRBD2 (7 bases). The ends were cut back, 2 bases at V and 7 bases at J, with 20 bases in the middle. The CDR3 sequence is 16 residues long. Per germline, CDR1 MNHEY and CDR2 SVGAGI. This CDR3 is CASSYGLAGAAGTQYF. Here the CDR3 DNA reads TGTGCCAGCAGTTACGGGCTGGCGGGGGCCGCGGGGACCCAGTACTTC.

The chain has TRBV19 and TRBJ1-2; TRBD1 matches 12 bases. Germline V gives CDR1 LNHDA, CDR2 SQIVND (reference sequence). There are 16 residues in the CDR3. J was trimmed by 7 bases and V by 6 bases; bases with no gene match: 12. In DNA, the CDR3 is TGTGCCAGTAGCCGGGACAGGGGGCCTTTCAGCGGTGGCTACACCTTC. Translating it yields CASSRDRGPFSGGYTF.

This clone was seen only once. The same CDR3 can be traced to other DNA sequences in this sample. The chain recombines TRBV9 with TRBJ1-1, with 8 bases fitting TRBD1. V was clipped by 2 bases and J by 1 base; unmatched bases: 1. CDR1 is SGDLS, CDR2 YYNGEE, per germline. CDR3 length: 14 residues. The CDR3, as DNA: TGTGCCAGCAGCGTCGACAGGGGGAACACTGAAGCTTTCTTT. It is translated as CASSVDRGNTEAFF.

A word on this clone: Germline is not matched at one junction end, which may reflect a read error. The gene calls are TRBV6-1 and TRBJ2-2; 7 nucleotides agree with TRBD2. Germline V CDR1 and CDR2: MNHNS, SASEGT. The CDR3 sequence is 14 residues long. The CDR3 DNA sequence: TGTGCCAGCAGTGAAGTGGGGGGTGCGGGGGAGCTGCTTTTT. This gives the protein CASSEVGGAGELLF.

The chain has TRBV14 and TRBJ2-6, with unresolved D. V was cut by 2 bases and J by 3 bases, with 2 bases left in between. This CDR3 spans 13 amino acids. Germline V lookup: CDR1 SGHDN, CDR2 FVKESK. The CDR3 loop is CASSQYGANVLTF. CDR3 coding DNA: TGTGCCAGCAGCCAATATGGGGCCAACGTCCTGACTTTC.

V and J are TRBV5-1 and TRBJ2-3, with D perhaps TRBD2 (6 bases). Between the trimmed V and J ends, which lost 5 bases and 2 bases, there was a span of 12 bases. CDR3 length equals 14 residues. The germline V gene encodes CDR1 SGHRS and CDR2 YFSETQ. CDR3 loop: CASSSGDYTDTQYF. In nucleotides, the CDR3 is TGCGCCAGCAGTTCGGGGGATTACACAGATACGCAGTATTTT.

This clone was observed a handful of times. The chain has TRBV4-3 and TRBJ1-6, with no clear D. Germline CDR1 is LGHNA and CDR2 is YSLEER. V lost 4 bases to trimming and J lost 7 bases, with 11 bases between them. The CDR3 covers 14 residues. CDR3 nucleotide sequence: TGCGCCAGCAGCCGAAATATTGGGAATTCACCCCTCCACTTT. It is translated as CASSRNIGNSPLHF.

The V call is TRBV29-1, the J call TRBJ2-2; 11 bases are a match to TRBD2. This CDR3 is built from 16 residues. Trimming took 1 base from V and 3 from J; bases not matched to a gene: 4. Germline V gene data show CDR1 as SQVTM and CDR2 as ANQGSEA. CDR3 bases: TGCAGCGTTGAAGGGGCTAGCGGGGGGTACACCGGGGAGCTGTTTTTT. Protein product: CSVEGASGGYTGELFF.

The gene calls are TRBV4-3 and TRBJ2-3; 11 bases are a match to TRBD2. CDR1 and CDR2 (germline): LGHNA, YSLEER. The CDR3 is made up of 13 amino acids. V shed 4 bases, J shed 8 bases, and the junction held 2 bases outside the gene matches. The CDR3 sequence: CASSPGLAVTQYF. CDR3 sequence (DNA): TGCGCCAGCAGCCCGGGACTAGCGGTTACGCAGTATTTT.

The chain couples TRBV7-9 to TRBJ1-1; no firm D call. Trimming cost V 1 base and J 1 base, with 7 bases left between them. The CDR3 is 14 residues long. Germline V lookup: CDR1 SEHNR, CDR2 FQNEAQ (reference sequence). The chain's CDR3 is CASSLGAENTEAFF. The DNA for the CDR3 is TGTGCCAGCAGCTTAGGGGCGGAGAACACTGAAGCTTTCTTT.

The chain joins TRBV3-1 (or the pseudogene TRBV3-2) to TRBJ2-1; D is undetermined. This CDR3 is built from 14 residues. The V and J ends lost 2 bases and 14 bases respectively, with 19 bases between them. Per the germline V gene, CDR1 is LGHDT and CDR2 is YNNKEL (reference sequence). In nucleotides, the CDR3 is TGTGCCAGCAGCCAACCCGGCAGTCAATGGGCTAAGTTCTTC. Translated, it gives CASSQPGSQWAKFF.

This chain joins TRBV6-4 and TRBJ1-5; the D is unclear. V was shortened by 3 bases and J by 9 bases, with 12 bases between the two germline ends. This CDR3 has 13 amino acids. Germline V CDR1 and CDR2: MRHNA, SNTAGT. DNA for the CDR3: TGTGCCAGCAGTGAAGCCGGAGGGCGGCCCCAGCATTTT. The encoded protein is CASSEAGGRPQHF.

This clone was picked up one time. V is TRBV19 and J is TRBJ1-3; D is unclear. This CDR3 is built from 16 residues. Trimming stripped 6 bases from V and 0 bases from J, with 15 bases between. Looked up from germline, CDR1 is LNHDA and CDR2 is SQIVND (reference sequence). The CDR3 loop is CASRPDEVLSGNTIYF. CDR3 nucleotide sequence: TGTGCCAGTAGACCGGACGAGGTTCTCTCTGGAAACACCATATATTTT. The whole variable domain, remainder taken from reference TRBV19 and TRBJ1-3, is DGGITQSPKYLFRKEGQNVTLSCEQNLNHDAMYWYRQDPGQGLRLIYYSQIVNDFQKGDIAEGYSVSREKKESFPLTVTSAQKNPTAFYLCASRPDEVLSGNTIYFGEGSWLTVV.

The J gene is TRBJ1-1, the V gene TRBV7-8, with 9 bases identical to TRBD1. Looked up from germline, CDR1 is SGHVS and CDR2 is FQNEAQ. The CDR3 extends over 17 amino acids. Trimming removed 2 bases from V and 6 bases from J; junction bases left unmatched: 13. DNA of the CDR3: TGTGCCAGCAGCTTACCCGGGACAGGGCGGGGAAGCCCTGAAGCTTTCTTT. Amino acid sequence: CASSLPGTGRGSPEAFF.

This rearrangement joins TRBV11-3 to TRBJ1-2; TRBD1 agrees at 9 bases. Germline V gene data show CDR1 as SGHNT and CDR2 as YENEEA. Unmatched junction bases numbered 1, after V lost 0 bases and J lost 8 bases. The CDR3 is 13 residues long. The CDR3 nucleotides are TGTGCCAGCAGCTTAGATGGGACAGGGGGCTACACCTTC. Translating gives CASSLDGTGGYTF.

V and J are TRBV10-3 and TRBJ1-5; 7 bases agree with TRBD1. The germline V gene has CDR1 ENHRY and CDR2 SYGVKD. The CDR3 runs 14 residues. V was clipped by 5 bases and J by 7 bases; unmatched bases: 8. The CDR3 loop is CAISLRQGEQPQHF. In DNA, the CDR3 is TGTGCCATCAGTTTAAGACAGGGCGAGCAGCCCCAGCATTTT.

The chain has TRBV7-9 and TRBJ2-2, with D possibly being TRBD2 (5 bases). This CDR3 is built from 14 residues. V gave up 2 bases and J gave up 4 bases, with 8 bases separating them. Germline CDR1 SEHNR, CDR2 FQNEAQ (reference sequence). CDR3 sequence: CASSLRELTGELFF. CDR3 nucleotide sequence: TGTGCCAGCAGCTTAAGGGAGCTCACCGGGGAGCTGTTTTTT. Complete variable domain (other parts from reference TRBV7-9 and TRBJ2-2): DTGVSQNPRHKITKRGQNVTFRCDPISEHNRLYWYRQTLGQGPEFLTYFQNEAQLEKSRLLSDRFSAERPKGSFSTLEIQRTEQGDSAMYLCASSLRELTGELFFGEGSRLTVL.

This chain uses TRBV19 with TRBJ2-5; 9 bases are a match to TRBD2. The trim removed 3 bases at V and 6 bases at J, leaving 5 bases unmatched. There are 14 residues in the CDR3. Germline lookup yields CDR1 LNHDA and CDR2 SQIVND (reference sequence). The CDR3: CASSISGTSKTQYF. CDR3 bases: TGTGCCAGTAGTATTTCCGGGACTAGCAAGACCCAGTACTTC.

This clone was counted between two and nine times. Different DNA sequences within this sample yield the same CDR3. The genes are TRBV9 and TRBJ1-1; D uncertain. Looked up from germline, CDR1 is SGDLS and CDR2 is YYNGEE. V lost 0 bases and J lost 1, with 7 bases in between. The CDR3 runs 14 residues. The chain's CDR3 is CASSVVRGNTEAFF. The CDR3 coding sequence is TGTGCCAGCAGCGTAGTTCGAGGGAACACTGAAGCTTTCTTT.

V and J are TRBV18 and TRBJ1-5, with D uncertain. Trimming removed 5 bases at V and 1 base at J, with 6 bases between. CDR1 and CDR2 from the germline V gene are KGHSH and LQKENI. The CDR3 spans 13 residues. The CDR3 DNA is TGTGCCAGCTCAGAAGGGAGCAATCAGCCCCAGCATTTT. Protein product: CASSEGSNQPQHF.

The chain is built from TRBV4-1 and TRBJ1-1; no clear D. The CDR3 runs 14 residues. With 2 bases removed from V and 2 bases from J, the gap between germline ends came to 9 bases. Germline CDR1 and CDR2: MGHRA and YSYEKL. CDR3 DNA: TGCGCCAGCAGCCAATATGGCGGAAACACTGAAGCTTTCTTT. It encodes CASSQYGGNTEAFF.